This T cell receptor beta chain was profiled in a study of OX40 agonist ivuxolimab in advanced cancers. Study conclusions and caveats: Average numbers of expanded clones were greater in CD8+ T cells than in CD4+.

TCRdb keeps only in-frame clones here, not all; method: immunoSEQ multiplex PCR. The data contain tens of thousands of clones, roughly 90% of them singletons. V gave up 4 bases and J gave up 0 bases, with 13 bases separating them. CDR3 length equals 16 residues. With respect to this clone: Its matching antigen is unknown.

The specimen was CD4+ or CD8+ T cells sorted from blood, collected in a trial of the OX40 agonist ivuxolimab. The sequence came from an adult with an advanced solid tumor such as melanoma, head and neck, liver or kidney cancer. V gene TRBV23-1 combines with J gene TRBJ1-5; D is uncertain. TRBV23-1 is recorded as an ORF, its role being uncertain. CDR3 DNA sequence: TGCGCCAGCAGTCTCACGACGATACATAGCAATCAGCCCCAGCATTTT. It is translated as CASSLTTIHSNQPQHF.